This entry lists 6 T cell receptor beta chains sequenced from one sample in a study of cytotoxic CD8 clonotypes in ibrutinib-treated CLL (dated by TCRdb to the early 2020s). The library was produced with the immunoSEQ multiplex PCR assay. The clones in this table, taken by TCRdb from immuneACCESS, are in-frame only. Not every clone is retained; where verified, under half of the shortfall comes from an unresolved V gene, and the cause of the rest is unknown. Counted in this sample were more than 200,000 clones; 79% of them appeared once. The leading ten clones occupy roughly 11% of the sample. What the time point label conveys for this sample: about a year on ibrutinib. This material consisted of PBMCs, taken after 12 months of ibrutinib treatment. Every receptor here comes from a human donor with chronic lymphocytic leukemia.

The gene calls are TRBV27 and TRBJ2-7, with 7 bases lining up with TRBD2. This CDR3 has 14 amino acids. Trimming took 8 bases from V and 2 from J; bases not matched to a gene: 9. Germline values: CDR1 MNHEY, CDR2 SMNVEV (reference sequence). The CDR3 DNA sequence: TGTGCCAGCGGAGAGCGGGGACTTACCTACGAGCAGTACTTC. Its protein product is CASGERGLTYEQYF.

The chain links TRBV7-8 to TRBJ1-6; D call uncertain. This CDR3 spans 12 amino acids. Germline CDR1 and CDR2: SGHVS and FQNEAQ. The V end was cut by 5 bases, the J end by 4 bases, with 3 bases between. CDR3 sequence reads: CASSGYNSPLHF. CDR3 nucleotides: TGTGCCAGCAGCGGTTATAATTCACCCCTCCACTTT.

This chain uses TRBV4-1 with TRBJ2-7; D is perhaps TRBD2 (6 bases). Germline CDR1 reads MGHRA; CDR2 reads YSYEKL. V lost 4 bases, J lost 7 bases, and 14 bases lay in between. The CDR3 is 13 amino acids. The CDR3 here is CASSRLPGEEQYF. CDR3 DNA: TGCGCCAGCAGCCGCCTTCCGGGGGAAGAGCAGTACTTC.

Only a few counts were recorded for this clone. V is TRBV27 and J is TRBJ2-1, with 10 nucleotides matching TRBD1. V was clipped by 1 base and J by 8 bases; unmatched bases: 8. CDR3 size: 16 residues. Germline loops: CDR1 MNHEY, CDR2 SMNVEV (reference sequence). The CDR3 DNA reads as TGTGCCAGCAGTTTATTGGGACAGGGGCTGGGCGATGAGCAGTTCTTC. This translates into CASSLLGQGLGDEQFF.

This clone showed up just once. The chain carries TRBV2 and TRBJ2-7; 8 nucleotides align to TRBD2. The CDR3 has 14 residues. V gave up 8 bases and J gave up 1 base; unmatched junction bases: 7. Germline CDR1 is SNHLY and CDR2 is FYNNEI. CDR3 DNA sequence: TGTGCCAGCGCCCCCCGCGGGGGGTCCTACGAGCAGTACTTC. Protein product: CASAPRGGSYEQYF.

The chain employs TRBV18 and TRBJ1-1, with 7 bases that match TRBD1. The CDR3 totals 14 residues. Germline trimming cut 3 bases from V and 3 bases from J; bases unmatched to any gene: 4. Germline V gene lookup returns CDR1 KGHSH and CDR2 LQKENI. CDR3 in amino acids: CASSPDRAHTEAFF. Here the CDR3 DNA reads TGTGCCAGCTCACCCGACAGGGCGCACACTGAAGCTTTCTTT.